One TCR beta chain is described in this entry. Its antigen is unknown. Unique molecular identifiers had been added to the TCR beta cDNA libraries. T cells numbering roughly 1 to 10 million yielded cDNA molecules that totaled approximately 500,000. One entry per CDR3 protein results from TCRdb running MiXCR on the PCR reads. The sample lists about 770,000 distinct CDR3 sequences, roughly 46% occurring once. These data originate in a study of post-analysis software for immune sequencing data. The study's findings and limits: Elevated frequency relative to controls characterized 4 or 5 TRBV segments in patients, TRBV5-6, TRBV5-1 and TRBV20-1 among them. F measure clustering grouped samples strongly by preparation batch. A significant reduction in normalized Chao1 diversity was observed in multiple sclerosis patients versus controls.

The germline V gene encodes CDR1 SGHTA and CDR2 FQGNSA. The CDR3 consists of 15 residues. Trimming removed 5 bases from V and 9 bases from J; junction bases left unmatched: 10. The sequence derives from a girl aged 10 to 17 with multiple sclerosis. This chain uses TRBV7-2 with TRBJ2-3, with 11 bases that match TRBD2. Sequencing input: blood. The DNA for the CDR3 is TGTGCCAGCAGCGTTGACTATAGCGGGAGGGACACGCAGTATTTT. Encoded protein: CASSVDYSGRDTQYF.